These 7 T cell receptor beta chains were all obtained from the same sample, sequenced in a study of blood T cells in healthy people across ages. A sample-barcoded 5' primer and a J-beta primer mix were used in a second PCR of roughly 7 to 11 cycles. TCRdb fed the 5' RACE reads into MiXCR, producing one record per CDR3 protein. The data hold about 690,000 distinct CDR3 sequences, with 40% to 45% observed a single time. The sample comprised blood. Receptors were obtained from an elderly man in good health.

This clonotype has more than one count but fewer than ten. V is TRBV7-2 and J is TRBJ2-5, with 12 bases aligning to TRBD2. Germline V gene lookup returns CDR1 SGHTA and CDR2 FQGNSA. This CDR3 has 17 residues. V shed 5 bases and J 5 bases; nucleotides not matched to a gene: 12. This CDR3 reads CASSLGHLAGGGETQYF. CDR3 in DNA: TGTGCCAGCAGCCTAGGGCACCTAGCGGGAGGGGGGGAGACCCAGTACTTC.

This clonotype has ten or more counts. This chain joins TRBV7-2 and TRBJ1-6, with TRBD1 matching over 9 bases. This CDR3 spans 13 amino acids. Unmatched junction bases numbered 4, after V lost 7 bases and J lost 9 bases. Per the germline V gene, CDR1 is SGHTA and CDR2 is FQGNSA. Here the CDR3 reads CASNRDRVSPLHF. Here the CDR3 DNA reads TGTGCCAGCAATCGGGACAGGGTTTCACCCCTCCACTTT.

The gene calls are TRBV20-1 and TRBJ2-1, with 9 bases matching TRBD2. In germline, CDR1 is DFQATT, CDR2 SNEGSKA (reference sequence). J lost 0 bases, V lost 6 bases, and 15 bases had no gene match. The CDR3 is 18 residues long. CDR3 region: CSARQGSGRSLSYNEQFF. CDR3 nucleotide sequence: TGCAGTGCCCGCCAAGGGAGCGGGAGGTCTCTCTCCTACAATGAGCAGTTCTTC.

As regards this clonotype: Being one base from a much bigger clone, this may be a read error. The chain has TRBV29-1 and TRBJ2-4; D is perhaps TRBD1 (7 bases). With 4 bases removed from V and 0 bases from J, the gap between germline ends came to 13 bases. CDR1 is SQVTM and CDR2 is ANQGSEA in the germline V gene. The CDR3 covers 15 residues. This CDR3 is CSVGRDSLAKNIQYF. The CDR3, as DNA: TGCAGCGTTGGGCGGGACAGCTTAGCCAAAAACATTCAGTACTTC. Based on the CDR3 plus reference TRBV29-1 and TRBJ2-4, the full variable domain is SAVISQKPSRDICQRGTSLTIQCQVDSQVTMMFWYRQQPGQSLTLIATANQGSEATYESGFVIDKFPISRPNLTFSTLTVSNMSPEDSSIYLCSVGRDSLAKNIQYFGAGTRLSVL.

The chain combines TRBV5-1 with TRBJ2-3; D is perhaps TRBD2 (5 bases). V dropped 1 base and J dropped 5 bases, with 17 bases sitting between them. CDR3 size: 16 residues. Germline CDR1 is SGHRS and CDR2 is YFSETQ. The CDR3 protein is CASSLSVGESQDTQYF. CDR3 DNA sequence: TGCGCCAGCAGCTTGTCGGTCGGGGAGTCCCAAGATACGCAGTATTTT.

This chain joins TRBV4-1 and TRBJ2-5; D gene ambiguous. Between the trimmed V and J ends, which lost 1 base and 1 base, there was a span of 16 bases. Per the germline V gene, CDR1 is MGHRA and CDR2 is YSYEKL. The CDR3 is made up of 17 amino acids. The CDR3 DNA follows: TGCGCCAGCAGCCAAGTAGTAGGCGTTAGTCCCCAAGAGACCCAGTACTTC. Amino acids: CASSQVVGVSPQETQYF.

This chain uses TRBV20-1 with TRBJ2-7, with 11 bases that match TRBD2. Looked up from germline, CDR1 is DFQATT and CDR2 is SNEGSKA (reference sequence). V lost 3 bases and J lost 5; bases outside the gene matches: 9. The CDR3 is made up of 15 amino acids. CDR3 sequence reads: CSASKRLAGPHEQYF. DNA of the CDR3: TGCAGTGCTAGTAAGAGACTAGCGGGACCCCACGAGCAGTACTTC.